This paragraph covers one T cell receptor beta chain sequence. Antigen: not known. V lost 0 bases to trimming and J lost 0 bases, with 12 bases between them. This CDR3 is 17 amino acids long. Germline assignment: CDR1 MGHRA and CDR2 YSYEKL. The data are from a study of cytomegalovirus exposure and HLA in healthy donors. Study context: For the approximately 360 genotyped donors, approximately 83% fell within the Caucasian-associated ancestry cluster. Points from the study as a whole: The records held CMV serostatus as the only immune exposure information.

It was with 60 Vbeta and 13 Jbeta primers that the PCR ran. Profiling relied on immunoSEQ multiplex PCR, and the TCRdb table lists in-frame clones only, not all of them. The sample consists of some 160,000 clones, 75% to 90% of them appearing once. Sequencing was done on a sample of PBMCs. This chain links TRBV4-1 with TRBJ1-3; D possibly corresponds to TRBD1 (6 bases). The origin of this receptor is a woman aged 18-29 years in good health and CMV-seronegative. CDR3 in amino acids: CASSQDTGRSSGNTIYF. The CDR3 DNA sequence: TGCGCCAGCAGCCAAGATACAGGGAGAAGCTCTGGAAACACCATATATTTT.